This T cell receptor beta chain was sequenced during a study of OX40 agonist ivuxolimab in advanced cancers. Study details: The patients received agonistic anti-OX40 (CD134) antibody ivuxolimab. Therapy given before enrollment (anti-PD-1, anti-PD-L1 or anti-CTLA-4) was allowed, and around 40% had some. There were three patients with partial responses, one having hepatocellular carcinoma and two cutaneous melanoma.

Of note for this clone: As yet, its antigen is unknown.

Per the germline V gene, CDR1 is LNHDA and CDR2 is SQIVND (reference sequence). Trimming took off 6 bases at V and 7 bases at J, with 22 bases between the two ends. The CDR3 is made up of 15 amino acids. The data were produced by immunoSEQ multiplex PCR, yet TCRdb's version contains in-frame clones alone and is incomplete. The data hold 55,000 to 80,000 clones, with 87% observed a single time. Study results and limitations: Dose levels from 0.1 to 3.0 mg/kg saw CD4+ and CD8+ blood T cells expand clonally by week 6.

The sequence was obtained from an adult with an advanced solid tumor such as melanoma, head and neck, liver or kidney cancer. The sample was CD4+ or CD8+ T cells sorted from blood, taken in a trial of the OX40 agonist ivuxolimab. The genes are TRBV19 and TRBJ2-7; D may be TRBD2 (6 bases). CDR3 loop: CASRDRTRQEGEQYF. CDR3 nucleotide sequence: TGTGCCAGTAGGGATAGGACCCGCCAGGAGGGTGAGCAGTACTTC.